The rows below give T cell receptor beta chains drawn from one sample of a study of control samples from healthy donors and cancer patients. The table came from immunoSEQ multiplex PCR; TCRdb's copy has only in-frame clones and leaves some out. In the table there are fewer than 200,000 clones, about 92% of which are singletons. Sequencing used blood. All receptors come from a man between 25 and 39 years old in good health. CDR3s include the opening cysteine and the closing phenylalanine or tryptophan. D genes are given only for firm matches. Clone size is given for some rows only: seen once, a few or many times, or a class if the clone is expanded.

clone_size | j_call | v_call | d_call | cdr3_nt | cdr3_aa
. | TRBJ1-1 | TRBV10-1 | TRBD1 | TGCGCCTCTTGGACAGGGCAGAACACTGAAGCTTTCTTT | CASWTGQNTEAFF
. | TRBJ2-7 | TRBV28 | TRBD1 | TGTGCCAGCAGTTTAGTCGGGACAGGGGAGCAGTACTTC | CASSLVGTGEQYF
. | TRBJ2-1 | TRBV18 | . | TGTGCCAGCTCACCACCGGGGGGTAATGAGCAGTTCTTC | CASSPPGGNEQFF
once | TRBJ1-3 | TRBV9 | . | TGTGCCAGCAGCGTAGCAGGGAGGGAAGGAAACACCATATATTTT | CASSVAGREGNTIYF
. | TRBJ1-1 | TRBV15 | TRBD1 | TGTGCCACCAGCAGGGAAAGGACAGGGGCTGAAGCTTTCTTT | CATSRERTGAEAFF
. | TRBJ2-2 | TRBV7-9 | TRBD1 | TGTGCCAGCAGCTCCCGACAGGGTGCTTTGTTGGGGGAGCTGTTTTTT | CASSSRQGALLGELFF
. | TRBJ2-7 | TRBV28 | TRBD2 | TGTGCCAGCAGTTTGGCGGGAGGTTACCTCTACGAGCAGTACTTC | CASSLAGGYLYEQYF
few | TRBJ1-3 | TRBV4-3 | TRBD1 | TGCGCCAGCAGCCAAGATATGAACAGGGGGGGAAACACCATATATTTT | CASSQDMNRGGNTIYF
. | TRBJ2-7 | TRBV7-2 | TRBD1 | TGTGCCAGCAGCTACCGGGACAGGACGGACGAGCAGTACTTC | CASSYRDRTDEQYF
. | TRBJ1-2 | TRBV12-3/TRBV12-4 | . | TGTGCCAGCAGTTTCGGGTATGGCTACACCTTC | CASSFGYGYTF
. | TRBJ1-5 | TRBV7-2 | TRBD1 | TGTGCCAGCAGCTTAAACAGGGGTGAACAGCCCCAGCATTTT | CASSLNRGEQPQHF